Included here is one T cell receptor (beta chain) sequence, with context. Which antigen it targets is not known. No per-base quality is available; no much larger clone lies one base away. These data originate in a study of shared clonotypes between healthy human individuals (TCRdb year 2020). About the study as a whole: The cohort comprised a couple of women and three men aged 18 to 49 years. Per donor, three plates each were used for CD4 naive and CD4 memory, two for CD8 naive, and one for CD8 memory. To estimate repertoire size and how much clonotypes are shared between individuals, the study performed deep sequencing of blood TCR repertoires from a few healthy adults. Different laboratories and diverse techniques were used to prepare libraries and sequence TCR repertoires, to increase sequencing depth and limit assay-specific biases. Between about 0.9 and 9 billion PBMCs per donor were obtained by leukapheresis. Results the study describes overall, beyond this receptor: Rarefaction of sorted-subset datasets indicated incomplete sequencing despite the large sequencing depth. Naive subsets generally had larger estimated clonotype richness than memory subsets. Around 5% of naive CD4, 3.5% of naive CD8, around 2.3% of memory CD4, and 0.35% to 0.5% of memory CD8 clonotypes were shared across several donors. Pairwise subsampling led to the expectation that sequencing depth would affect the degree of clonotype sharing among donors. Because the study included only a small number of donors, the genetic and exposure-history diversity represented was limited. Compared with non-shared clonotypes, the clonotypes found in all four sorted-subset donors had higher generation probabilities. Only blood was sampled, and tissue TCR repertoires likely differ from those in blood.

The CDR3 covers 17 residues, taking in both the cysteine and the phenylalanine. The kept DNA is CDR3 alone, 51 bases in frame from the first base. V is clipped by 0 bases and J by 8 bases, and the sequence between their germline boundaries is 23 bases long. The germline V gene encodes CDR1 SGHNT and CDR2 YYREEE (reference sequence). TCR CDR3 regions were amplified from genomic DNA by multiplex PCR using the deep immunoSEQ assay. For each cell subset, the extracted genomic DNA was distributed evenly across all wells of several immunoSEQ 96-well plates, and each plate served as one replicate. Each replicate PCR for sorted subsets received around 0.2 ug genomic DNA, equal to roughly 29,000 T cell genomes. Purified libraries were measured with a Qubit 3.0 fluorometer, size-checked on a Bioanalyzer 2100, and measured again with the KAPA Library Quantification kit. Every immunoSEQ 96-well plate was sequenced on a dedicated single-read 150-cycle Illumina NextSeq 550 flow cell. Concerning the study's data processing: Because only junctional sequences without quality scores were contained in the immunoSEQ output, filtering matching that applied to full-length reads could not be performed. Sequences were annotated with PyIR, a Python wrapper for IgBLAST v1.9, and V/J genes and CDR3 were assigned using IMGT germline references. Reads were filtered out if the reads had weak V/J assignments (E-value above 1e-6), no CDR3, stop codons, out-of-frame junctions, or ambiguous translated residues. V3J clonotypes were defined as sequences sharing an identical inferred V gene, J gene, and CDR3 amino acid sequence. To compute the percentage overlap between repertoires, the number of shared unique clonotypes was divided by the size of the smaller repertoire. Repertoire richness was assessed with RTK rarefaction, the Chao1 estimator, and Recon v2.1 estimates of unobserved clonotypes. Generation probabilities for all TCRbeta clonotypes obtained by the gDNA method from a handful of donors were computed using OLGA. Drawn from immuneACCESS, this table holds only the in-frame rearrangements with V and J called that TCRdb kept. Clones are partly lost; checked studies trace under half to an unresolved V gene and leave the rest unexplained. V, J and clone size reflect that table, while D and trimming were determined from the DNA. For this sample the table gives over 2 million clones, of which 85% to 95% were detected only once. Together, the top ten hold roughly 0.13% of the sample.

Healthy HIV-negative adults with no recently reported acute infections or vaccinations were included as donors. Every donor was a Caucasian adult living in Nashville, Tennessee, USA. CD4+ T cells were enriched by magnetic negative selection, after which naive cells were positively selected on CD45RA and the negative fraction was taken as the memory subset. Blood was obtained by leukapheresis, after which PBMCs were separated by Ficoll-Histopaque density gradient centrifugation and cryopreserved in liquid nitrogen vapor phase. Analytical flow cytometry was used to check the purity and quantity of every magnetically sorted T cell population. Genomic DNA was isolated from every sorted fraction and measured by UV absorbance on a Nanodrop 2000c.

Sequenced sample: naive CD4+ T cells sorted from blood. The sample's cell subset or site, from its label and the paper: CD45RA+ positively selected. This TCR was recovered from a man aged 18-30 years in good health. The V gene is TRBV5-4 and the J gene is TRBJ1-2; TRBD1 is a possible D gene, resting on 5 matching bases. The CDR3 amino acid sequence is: CASSLGTLKGLFDGYTF. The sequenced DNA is TGTGCCAGCAGCTTGGGGACATTGAAGGGTCTGTTCGACGGCTACACCTTC. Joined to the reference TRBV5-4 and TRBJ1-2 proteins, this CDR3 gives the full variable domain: ETGVTQSPTHLIKTRGQQVTLRCSSQSGHNTVSWYQQALGQGPQFIFQYYREEENGRGNFPPRFSGLQFPNYSSELNVNALELDDSALYLCASSLGTLKGLFDGYTFGSGTRLTVV.